Each of the 7 T cell receptor beta chains below was sequenced from the same sample in a study of cytomegalovirus exposure and HLA in healthy donors. Primers included in the PCR were 60 Vbeta and 13 Jbeta primers. Profiled with immunoSEQ multiplex PCR; TCRdb holds only in-frame clones, not every one. The sample has under 130,000 clones; roughly three quarters are singletons. What was sequenced was PBMCs. These receptor sequences come from a woman aged 18-29 years in good health and CMV-seropositive.

V usage is TRBV6-5 and J usage is TRBJ2-3, with D uncertain. The ends were cut back, 2 bases at V and 4 bases at J, with 7 bases in the middle. This CDR3 contains 13 residues. Germline CDR1 and CDR2: MNHEY and SVGAGI. CDR3 amino acids: CASSYDTADTQYF. DNA for the CDR3: TGTGCCAGCAGTTACGACACGGCAGATACGCAGTATTTT.

V usage is TRBV7-3 and J usage is TRBJ2-3; 7 bases agree with TRBD2. Per germline, CDR1 SGHTA and CDR2 FQGTGA. The CDR3 length is 16 residues. Germline trimming cut 5 bases from V and 2 bases from J; bases unmatched to any gene: 10. CDR3 sequence: CASSRNPGLPTDTQYF. DNA of the CDR3: TGTGCCAGCAGCAGAAACCCGGGACTACCCACAGATACGCAGTATTTT. Variable domain in full (rest from reference TRBV7-3 and TRBJ2-3): GAGVSQTPSNKVTEKGKYVELRCDPISGHTALYWYRQSLGQGPEFLIYFQGTGAADDSGLPNDRFFAVRPEGSVSTLKIQRTERGDSAVYLCASSRNPGLPTDTQYFGPGTRLTVL.

J is TRBJ2-2 and V is TRBV7-9, with TRBD2 as a possible D gene (5 bases). The CDR3 is 16 amino acids. V was shortened by 2 bases and J by 4 bases, with 14 bases between the two germline ends. Germline CDR1 reads SEHNR; CDR2 reads FQNEAQ (reference sequence). CDR3 protein: CASSLSRGWSTGELFF. For the CDR3, the DNA is TGTGCCAGCAGCTTAAGCCGGGGATGGAGCACCGGGGAGCTGTTTTTT.

The J gene is TRBJ2-3, the V gene TRBV13, with 8 nucleotides matching TRBD2. This CDR3 contains 16 residues. With 5 bases clipped from V and 6 bases from J, the junction kept 13 bases outside the gene matches. Germline V gives CDR1 PRHDT, CDR2 FYEKMQ (reference sequence). CDR3 coding DNA: TGTGCCAGCAGCCCCCCGAGCGGGAGAGGCTTCGATACGCAGTATTTT. Residues: CASSPPSGRGFDTQYF.

The V call is TRBV29-1, the J call TRBJ1-2, with D unresolved. The CDR3 sequence is 11 residues long. Germline V gives CDR1 SQVTM, CDR2 ANQGSEA. Trimming took 3 bases from V and 4 from J, leaving 6 bases between them. The CDR3 nucleotides are TGCAGCGTTGATCCAGGCTATGGCTACACCTTC. Translated, it gives CSVDPGYGYTF.

The chain has TRBV11-2 and TRBJ2-1; 7 nucleotides agree with TRBD1. The CDR3 consists of 14 residues. Trimming cost V 5 bases and J 7 bases; bases outside gene matches: 8. Germline CDR1 SGHAT, CDR2 FQNNGV. The CDR3 DNA sequence: TGTGCCAGCAGCCCTTACAGGGGTGGAAATGAGCAGTTCTTC. Translated: CASSPYRGGNEQFF. Full variable domain (missing parts from reference TRBV11-2 and TRBJ2-1): EAGVAQSPRYKIIEKRQSVAFWCNPISGHATLYWYQQILGQGPKLLIQFQNNGVVDDSQLPKDRFSAERLKGVDSTLKIQPAKLEDSAVYLCASSPYRGGNEQFFGPGTRLTVL.

The chain joins TRBV29-1 to TRBJ1-2; D may be TRBD1 (5 bases). Trimming left V 2 bases short and J 8 bases short, with 18 bases between. The germline CDR1 and CDR2 sequences are SQVTM and ANQGSEA. The CDR3 length is 14 residues. In nucleotides, the CDR3 is TGCAGCGTTGAACATGCCCGGGGGGGAAAAGGCTACACCTTC. Translating gives CSVEHARGGKGYTF.